These 2 T cell receptor beta chains were sequenced from one sample in a study of monozygotic twins with cystic fibrosis. TCRdb's copy holds only in-frame clones and misses some; the assay was immunoSEQ multiplex PCR. The data show around 34,000 clones, roughly 90% seen once. Sequences were obtained from blood. The receptors were sampled from a girl aged 2 to 10 with cystic fibrosis.

V is TRBV25-1 and J is TRBJ2-3; D is possibly TRBD2 (5 bases). Germline V gene sequence: CDR1 MGHDK, CDR2 SYGVNS. The CDR3 runs to 16 residues. V shed 3 bases and J shed 2 bases, with 15 bases lying between them. CDR3 in amino acids: CASSELNSAATDTQYF. The CDR3 DNA sequence: TGTGCCAGCAGTGAGTTGAATAGCGCGGCCACAGATACGCAGTATTTT.

The chain uses TRBV7-2 and TRBJ2-1; D ambiguous. The CDR3 runs to 12 residues. Germline CDR1 reads SGHTA; CDR2 reads FQGNSA. Trimming pared 2 bases from V and 10 bases from J, leaving 9 bases between. CDR3 region: CASSLSRREQFF. In nucleotides, the CDR3 is TGTGCCAGCAGCTTATCTCGCAGAGAGCAGTTCTTC.